This TCR beta chain was identified during a study of T-cell memory formation after mild COVID-19. Turning to the study itself: TCR clustering was largely donor specific.

General study results and limits: That cross-reactive memory joined was suggested by some responding clones appearing in pre-infection memory. Clones that contracted from day 15 to 85 were balanced CD4/CD8, while later expanders leaned CD4+.

Using constant-segment primers, 5'RACE produced TCR alpha and TCR beta cDNA libraries carrying sample barcodes and UMIs. TCRdb independently ran MiXCR on the 5' RACE reads; one entry per CDR3 protein. The table records about 540,000 distinct CDR3 sequences, about 20% of them present only once. Only a few counts were recorded for this clonotype. The antigen is unknown. The sequence was obtained from an adult woman who had mild COVID-19 (a few samples of this study predate the infection). Cell type and time point are not known. The sequencing sample was made of PBMCs or a T cell subset sorted from them (not recorded which).

The CDR3 is CASSTGRGYEQYF. The CDR3 region has the DNA TGTGCCAGCAGCACCGGGCGCGGCTACGAGCAGTACTTC. The V call is TRBV7-2, the J call TRBJ2-7; D uncertain. Trimming cost V 5 bases and J 3 bases, with 11 bases left between them. Germline V CDR1 and CDR2: SGHTA, FQGNSA. The CDR3 sequence is 13 residues long.